The 29 T cell receptor beta chains listed next were all sequenced from one sample in a study of response to subunit inactivated influenza vaccine. In TCRdb, the RT-PCR reads were re-called with MiXCR into one record per CDR3 protein. The sample lists around 580,000 distinct CDR3 sequences, 13% to 15% occurring once. Here the sequenced sample was PBMCs from blood, taken 11 to 12 days after vaccination. Receptors were obtained from a man aged 45 to 65 who received an inactivated influenza vaccine.

This clonotype was recorded a few times. The chain uses TRBV20-1 and TRBJ1-2, with 8 bases that match TRBD1. CDR1 and CDR2 from the germline V gene are DFQATT and SNEGSKA (reference sequence). The V segment lost 6 bases and the J segment 6 bases; nucleotides outside the gene matches: 12. This CDR3 comprises 14 residues. Here the CDR3 reads CSAEGGTGLDGYTF. The CDR3 bases are TGCAGTGCCGAAGGTGGGACAGGTCTTGATGGCTACACCTTC.

This clonotype was seen at least ten times. The chain has TRBV10-3 and TRBJ2-3; 8 nucleotides match TRBD1. Germline V lookup: CDR1 ENHRY, CDR2 SYGVKD. The CDR3 is 12 residues long. J gave up 4 bases and V 10 bases, and 4 bases lay outside the gene matches. Written as DNA, the CDR3 is TGTGCCACCGGACAGGGAGCAGATACGCAGTATTTT. Its protein product is CATGQGADTQYF.

This clonotype came up many times. This chain's CDR3 is CSAREGSGSSETQYF. The DNA of the CDR3 is TGCAGTGCTAGAGAGGGTAGCGGGAGTTCGGAGACCCAGTACTTC. The rearrangement uses TRBV20-1 and TRBJ2-5; 9 bases line up with TRBD2. Germline V gene lookup returns CDR1 DFQATT and CDR2 SNEGSKA (reference sequence). Trimming took 0 bases from V and 5 from J; bases not matched to a gene: 7. This CDR3 comprises 15 residues.

This clonotype has at least ten counts. The CDR3 here is CASSNGQESSGNTIYF. In nucleotides, the CDR3 is TGTGCCAGCAGCAACGGACAGGAGAGCTCTGGAAACACCATATATTTT. The chain carries TRBV21-1 and TRBJ1-3; the DNA was not used to check the table's D call, TRBD1. TRBV21-1 is designated a pseudogene. The CDR3 runs to 16 residues.

CDR3 sequence reads: CSVDSARTQYF. CDR3 DNA sequence: TGCAGCGTTGACTCGGCGAGGACCCAGTACTTC. The chain joins TRBV29-1 to TRBJ2-5; D remains unclear. The CDR3 loop spans 11 amino acids. The germline CDR1 and CDR2 sequences are SQVTM and ANQGSEA. Trimming removed 3 bases from V and 7 bases from J, with 9 bases in between.

The chain employs TRBV12-3 or TRBV12-4 and TRBJ1-5; weak D call: TRBD1 (5 bases). The CDR3 is made up of 15 amino acids. V was cut by 5 bases and J by 2 bases, with 13 bases left in between. CDR3 in amino acids: CASSPGLVGNQPQHF. The CDR3 DNA sequence: TGTGCCAGCAGTCCAGGGTTAGTAGGCAATCAGCCCCAGCATTTT.

This clonotype appeared a few times. V usage is TRBV5-1 and J usage is TRBJ1-1, with D possibly being TRBD1 (6 bases). This CDR3 has 16 residues. Germline CDR1 reads SGHRS; CDR2 reads YFSETQ. The ends were cut back, 6 bases at V and 5 bases at J, with 23 bases in the middle. CDR3 region: CASKRDMVTFGTEAFF. The CDR3 coding sequence is TGCGCCAGCAAGCGGGACATGGTAACATTCGGGACTGAAGCTTTCTTT.

Of note for this clonotype: The junction does not match germline at one end; this may be a read error. The chain has TRBV30 and TRBJ2-7; D uncertain. The CDR3 contains 11 residues. Per the germline V gene, CDR1 is GTSNPN and CDR2 is SVGIG (reference sequence). The CDR3 spells CAWSATYEQYF. The CDR3 bases are TGTGCCTGGAGTGCGACCTACGAGCAATACTTC.

This clonotype was observed at least ten times. The V and J genes are TRBV7-9 and TRBJ2-7; no firm D call. V lost 7 bases and J lost 7, with 14 bases in between. CDR3 length: 12 amino acids. Germline lookup yields CDR1 SEHNR and CDR2 FQNEAQ (reference sequence). This CDR3 is CASNRAGREQYF. DNA of the CDR3: TGTGCCAGCAACCGGGCTGGCCGGGAGCAGTACTTC.

The J gene is TRBJ2-3, the V gene TRBV20-1, with TRBD2 matching over 13 bases. In germline, CDR1 is DFQATT, CDR2 SNEGSKA (reference sequence). The ends lost 3 bases at V and 2 bases at J; junction bases unmatched: 8. The CDR3 loop spans 17 amino acids. CDR3: CSASMMGTSGVTDTQYF. The DNA for the CDR3 is TGCAGTGCTAGTATGATGGGGACTAGCGGGGTCACAGATACGCAGTATTTT.

The chain combines TRBV27 with TRBJ2-3; D remains unclear. Germline V gene sequence: CDR1 MNHEY, CDR2 SMNVEV (reference sequence). The CDR3 extends over 15 amino acids. The V end was cut by 0 bases, the J end by 5 bases, with 12 bases between. The chain's CDR3 is CASSLSPAGLDTQYF. The CDR3 DNA reads TGTGCCAGCAGTTTATCACCGGCAGGCCTAGATACGCAGTATTTT.

This chain joins TRBV7-2 and TRBJ2-7; the D is unclear. With 4 bases removed from V and 2 bases from J, the gap between germline ends came to 9 bases. The germline gives CDR1 SGHTA, CDR2 FQGNSA. CDR3 length: 13 residues. CDR3 in amino acids: CASSSRAAYEQYF. CDR3 bases: TGTGCCAGCAGCTCCCGGGCCGCCTACGAGCAGTACTTC.

The V and J genes are TRBV6-2 or TRBV6-3 and TRBJ2-1; 9 bases match TRBD2. Germline V lookup: CDR1 MNHEY, CDR2 SVGEGT. V shed 0 bases, J shed 4 bases, and the junction held 16 bases outside the gene matches. This CDR3 spans 20 amino acids. This chain's CDR3 is CASSYSRRGLPSGVYNEQFF. The DNA for the CDR3 is TGTGCCAGCAGTTACTCGCGGAGGGGGCTACCTAGCGGGGTGTACAATGAGCAGTTCTTC.

This clonotype was seen a handful of times. The J gene is TRBJ2-1, the V gene TRBV25-1, with D tentatively TRBD2 (5 bases). The CDR3 length is 12 residues. V gave up 4 bases and J gave up 7 bases, with 8 bases separating them. The V gene's germline CDR1 is MGHDK and CDR2 SYGVNS. CDR3 sequence (DNA): TGTGCCAGCAGTGTACTAGTTAATGAGCAGTTCTTC. Encoded protein: CASSVLVNEQFF.

The rearrangement uses TRBV24-1 and TRBJ2-5; TRBD2 aligns across 8 bases. The junction had 7 bases not matched to a gene; V was cut back by 9 bases and J by 2 bases. Germline V CDR1 and CDR2: KGHDR, SFDVKD. The CDR3 totals 14 residues. CDR3 protein: CATEVAGPQETQYF. CDR3 nucleotide sequence: TGTGCCACCGAAGTAGCGGGGCCTCAAGAGACCCAGTACTTC.

This clonotype was seen more than once but under ten times. The V gene is TRBV12-3 or TRBV12-4, the J gene TRBJ1-4, with a possible D match to TRBD1 (5 bases). The CDR3 has 14 amino acids. V was pared by 3 bases and J by 8 bases, with 13 bases between. The CDR3 coding sequence is TGTGCCAGCAGTTTCGGGGGTATAGGAGAAAAACTGTTTTTT. Amino acid sequence: CASSFGGIGEKLFF.

The table lists this clonotype with a few counts. The chain combines TRBV20-1 with TRBJ1-6; unclear D gene. V lost 1 base and J lost 2, with 9 bases in between. The germline CDR1 and CDR2 sequences are DFQATT and SNEGSKA (reference sequence). This CDR3 region has 15 residues. The CDR3 reads CSARGIDTYNSPLHF. CDR3 nucleotide sequence: TGCAGTGCTAGAGGGATAGATACCTATAATTCACCCCTCCACTTT.

J is TRBJ2-7 and V is TRBV20-1; 10 bases map to TRBD1. Per germline, CDR1 DFQATT and CDR2 SNEGSKA (reference sequence). This CDR3 spans 14 amino acids. J gave up 5 bases and V 6 bases, and 10 bases lay outside the gene matches. CDR3 DNA: TGCAGTGCACCGAAGACAGGGGGCGCCAACGAGCAGTACTTC. Translation: CSAPKTGGANEQYF.

The V gene is TRBV20-1, the J gene TRBJ1-1; D is ambiguous. The CDR3 loop spans 14 amino acids. Trimming removed 6 bases from V and 1 base from J, with 15 bases in between. Germline V CDR1 and CDR2: DFQATT, SNEGSKA (reference sequence). CDR3 DNA sequence: TGCAGTGCCCAGGAAGGTGCGCCGAACACTGAAGCTTTCTTT. Translated, it gives CSAQEGAPNTEAFF.

This clonotype was detected many times. The V call is TRBV7-2, the J call TRBJ1-3; no clear D. Germline V gene data show CDR1 as SGHTA and CDR2 as FQGNSA. The V and J ends lost 5 bases and 2 bases respectively, with 10 bases between them. The CDR3 spans 14 residues. CDR3: CASSPNLPGNTIYF. DNA of the CDR3: TGTGCCAGCAGCCCAAATCTACCTGGAAACACCATATATTTT.

This clonotype was counted only a few times. This chain connects TRBV12-3 or TRBV12-4 to TRBJ2-2; D remains unclear. The V gene lost 6 bases and the J gene lost 3 bases, with 14 bases spanning the gap. This CDR3 has 15 residues. CDR3 DNA sequence: TGTGCCAGCAGAGTCATTTATGTAGACACCGGGGAGCTGTTTTTT. Translation: CASRVIYVDTGELFF.

V gene TRBV12-3 or TRBV12-4 combines with J gene TRBJ1-2, with TRBD1 matching 10 bases. The CDR3 length is 16 residues. V was pared by 4 bases and J by 1 base, with 6 bases of the junction left unmatched. CDR3 coding DNA: TGTGCCAGCAGTTGGGGGACAGGGGCGGTTAACTATGGCTACACCTTC. Translated, it gives CASSWGTGAVNYGYTF.

The chain combines TRBV4-3 with TRBJ2-7, with D possibly matching TRBD2 (6 bases). The CDR3 has 14 residues. Germline V gene sequence: CDR1 LGHNA, CDR2 YSLEER. V was trimmed by 1 base and J by 3 bases, leaving 10 bases between them. The DNA of the CDR3 is TGCGCCAGCAGCCAAGCCCGGGGGAGCTACGAGCAGTACTTC. Its translation is CASSQARGSYEQYF.

The rearrangement joins TRBV20-1 to TRBJ2-1, with 13 nucleotides matching TRBD2. This CDR3 is 19 amino acids long. Trimming at V came to 3 bases and at J to 1 base, leaving 12 bases not matched to a gene. The V gene's germline CDR1 is DFQATT and CDR2 SNEGSKA (reference sequence). Here the CDR3 reads CSARARGLAGKSSYNEQFF. In DNA, the CDR3 is TGCAGTGCTAGGGCCCGGGGACTAGCGGGAAAGTCTTCCTACAATGAGCAGTTCTTC.

This clonotype was counted at least ten times. This sequence joins TRBV4-3 and TRBJ2-1; 9 positions agree with TRBD2. With V trimmed by 2 bases and J by 4 bases, 12 bases remained unmatched. CDR3 length: 18 residues. Germline values: CDR1 LGHNA, CDR2 YSLEER. CDR3 loop: CASSQLQIAGELYNEQFF. In nucleotides, the CDR3 is TGCGCCAGCAGCCAACTACAAATAGCGGGGGAGCTATACAATGAGCAGTTCTTC.

This clonotype has at least ten counts. CDR3 sequence reads: CASSQDGEDTQYF. The CDR3 DNA sequence: TGTGCCAGCAGCCAAGACGGGGAAGATACGCAGTATTTT. This chain joins TRBV3-1 and TRBJ2-3; D may be TRBD2 (5 bases). The V gene lost 0 bases and the J gene lost 5 bases, with 6 bases spanning the gap. CDR1 LGHDT and CDR2 YNNKEL come from the germline V gene (reference sequence). The CDR3 is 13 residues long.

This chain connects TRBV5-1 to TRBJ2-4, with TRBD1 as a possible D gene (6 bases). This CDR3 has 14 amino acids. Germline values: CDR1 SGHRS, CDR2 YFSETQ. V shed 0 bases and J shed 6 bases, with 10 bases lying between them. CDR3 nucleotide sequence: TGCGCCAGCAGCTTGGAGCAACAGGGAAACATTCAGTACTTC. Protein sequence: CASSLEQQGNIQYF.

The V call is TRBV12-3 or TRBV12-4, the J call TRBJ1-2, with 12 bases matching TRBD1. V shed 0 bases and J 8 bases; nucleotides not matched to a gene: 4. The CDR3 is 15 residues long. The DNA of the CDR3 is TGTGCCAGCAGTTTAGCCGGGACAGGGGGCGGAGGCTACACCTTC. This gives the protein CASSLAGTGGGGYTF.

This rearrangement joins TRBV7-2 to TRBJ2-1; the D is unclear. This CDR3 is built from 13 residues. V lost 4 bases, J lost 4 bases, and 8 bases lay in between. CDR1 and CDR2 (germline): SGHTA, FQGNSA. This CDR3 is CASSSARYNEQFF. The DNA of the CDR3 is TGTGCCAGCAGCTCGGCTCGTTACAATGAGCAGTTCTTC.